The text below deals with one T cell receptor beta chain. Its antigen is currently unknown. PCR involved 60 Vbeta and 13 Jbeta primers. The table came from immunoSEQ multiplex PCR; TCRdb's copy has only in-frame clones and leaves some out. The table lists under 70,000 clones, 65% to 80% of them singletons. This specimen belongs to a study of cytomegalovirus exposure and HLA in healthy donors. Study-level results: Relative to the approximately 680-donor mean, N-insertions were reportedly fewer in an Asian-associated ancestry cluster in a later analysis.

The germline V gene encodes CDR1 MNHEY and CDR2 SVGAGI. The CDR3 has 15 residues. With V trimmed by 5 bases and J by 3 bases, 7 bases remained unmatched. This clonotype was obtained from a middle-aged man in good health and CMV-seropositive. Sequencing was carried out using PBMCs. The chain combines TRBV6-5 with TRBJ2-7; 10 nucleotides line up with TRBD1. The CDR3 is CASSLTGTGDYEQYF. In DNA form, the CDR3 reads TGTGCCAGCAGTCTTACCGGGACAGGGGACTACGAGCAGTACTTC.